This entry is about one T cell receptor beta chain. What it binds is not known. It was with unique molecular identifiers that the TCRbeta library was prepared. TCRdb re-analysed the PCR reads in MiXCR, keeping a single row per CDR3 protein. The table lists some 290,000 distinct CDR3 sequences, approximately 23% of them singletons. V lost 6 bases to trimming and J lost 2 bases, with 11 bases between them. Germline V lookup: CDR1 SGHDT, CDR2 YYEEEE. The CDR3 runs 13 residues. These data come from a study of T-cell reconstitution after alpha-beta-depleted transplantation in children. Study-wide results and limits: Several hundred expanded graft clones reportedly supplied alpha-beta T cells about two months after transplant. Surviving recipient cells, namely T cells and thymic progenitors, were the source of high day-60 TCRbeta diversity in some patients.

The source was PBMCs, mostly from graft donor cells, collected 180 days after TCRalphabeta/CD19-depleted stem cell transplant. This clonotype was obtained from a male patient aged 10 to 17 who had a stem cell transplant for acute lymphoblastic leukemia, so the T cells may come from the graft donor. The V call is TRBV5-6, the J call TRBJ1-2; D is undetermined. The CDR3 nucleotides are TGTGCCAGCAAACGTGGGTGGAACTATGGCTACACCTTC. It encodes CASKRGWNYGYTF.